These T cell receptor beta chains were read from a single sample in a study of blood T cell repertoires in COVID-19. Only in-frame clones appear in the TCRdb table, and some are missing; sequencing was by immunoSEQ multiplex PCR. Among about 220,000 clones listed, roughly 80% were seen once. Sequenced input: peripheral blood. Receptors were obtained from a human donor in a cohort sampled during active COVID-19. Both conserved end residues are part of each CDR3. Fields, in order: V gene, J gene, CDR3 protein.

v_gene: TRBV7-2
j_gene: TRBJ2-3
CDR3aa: CASSARLTSGLQDTQYF

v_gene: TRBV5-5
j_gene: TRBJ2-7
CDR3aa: CASSFLDRDLYEQYF

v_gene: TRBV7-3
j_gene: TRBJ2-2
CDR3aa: CASSFLAGAQGVGELFF

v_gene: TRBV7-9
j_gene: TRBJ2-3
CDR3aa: CASSWGDRSTDTQYF

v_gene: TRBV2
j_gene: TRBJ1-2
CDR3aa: CASRLYRYGYTF

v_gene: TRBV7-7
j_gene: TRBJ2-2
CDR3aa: CASSSPGQGTGELFF

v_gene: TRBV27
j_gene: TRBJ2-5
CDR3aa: CASSVSPGTSEWETQYF

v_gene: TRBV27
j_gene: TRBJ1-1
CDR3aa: CASSSRTVNTEAFF

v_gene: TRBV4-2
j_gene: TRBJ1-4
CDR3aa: CASSQVFGTGLEKLFF

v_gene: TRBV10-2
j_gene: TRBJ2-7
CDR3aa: CASRRGQNYEQYF

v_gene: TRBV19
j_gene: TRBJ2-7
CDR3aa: CASSREPTGAEEQYF

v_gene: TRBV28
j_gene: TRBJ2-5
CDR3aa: CASSLASDQETQYF

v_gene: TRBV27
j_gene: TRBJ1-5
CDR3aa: CASSLRTPYSNQPQHF

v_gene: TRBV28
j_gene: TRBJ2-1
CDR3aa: CASSLSGLAGGSSYNEQFF

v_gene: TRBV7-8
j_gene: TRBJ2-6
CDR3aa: CASSLAVAPGDGANVLTF

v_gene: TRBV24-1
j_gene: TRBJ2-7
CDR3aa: CATSDSPYEQYF

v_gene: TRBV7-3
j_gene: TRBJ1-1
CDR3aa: CASSLAGGNTEAFF

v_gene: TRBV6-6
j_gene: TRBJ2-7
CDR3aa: CASRQFYEQYF

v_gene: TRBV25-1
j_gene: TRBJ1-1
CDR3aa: CASSEYRGFEAFF

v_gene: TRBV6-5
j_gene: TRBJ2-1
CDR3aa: CASSGSQQGHNEQFF

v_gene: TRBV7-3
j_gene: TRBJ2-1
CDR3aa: CASSSTTYSYNEQFF

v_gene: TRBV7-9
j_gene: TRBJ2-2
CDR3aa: CASSSPLAGTGELFF

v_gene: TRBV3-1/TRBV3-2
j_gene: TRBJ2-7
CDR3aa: CASSQEGQRYEQYF

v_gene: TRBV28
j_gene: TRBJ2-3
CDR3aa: CASSAGGNTDTQYF

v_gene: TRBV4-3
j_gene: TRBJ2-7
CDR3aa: CASSQGGGSGEQYF

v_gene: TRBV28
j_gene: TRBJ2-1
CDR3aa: CASSLYGAGRYNEQFF

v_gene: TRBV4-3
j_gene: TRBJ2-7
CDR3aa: CASSQEAAAGPYEQYF

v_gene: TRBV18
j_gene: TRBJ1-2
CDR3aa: CASSPAGITAGYTF

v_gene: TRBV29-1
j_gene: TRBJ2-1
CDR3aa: CSVAGGSYNEQFF

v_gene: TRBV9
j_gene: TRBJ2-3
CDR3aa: CASSDNSGSEADTQYF

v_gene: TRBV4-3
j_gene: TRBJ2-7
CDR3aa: CASSQEDSSYEQYF

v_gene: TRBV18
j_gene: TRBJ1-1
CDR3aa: CASSPDGGTEAFF

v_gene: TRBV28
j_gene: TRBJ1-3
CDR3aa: CASSPFGTGANTIYF

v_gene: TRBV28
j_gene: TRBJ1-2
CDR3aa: CASSPRGWGYTF

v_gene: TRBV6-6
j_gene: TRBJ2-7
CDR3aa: CASSPTSGTLYEQYF

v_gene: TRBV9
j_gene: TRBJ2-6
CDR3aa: CASRGPPSGANVLTF

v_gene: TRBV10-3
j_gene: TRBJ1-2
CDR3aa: CAITSSMRGTNYGYTF

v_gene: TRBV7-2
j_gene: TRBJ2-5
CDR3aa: CASSLYRGETQYF